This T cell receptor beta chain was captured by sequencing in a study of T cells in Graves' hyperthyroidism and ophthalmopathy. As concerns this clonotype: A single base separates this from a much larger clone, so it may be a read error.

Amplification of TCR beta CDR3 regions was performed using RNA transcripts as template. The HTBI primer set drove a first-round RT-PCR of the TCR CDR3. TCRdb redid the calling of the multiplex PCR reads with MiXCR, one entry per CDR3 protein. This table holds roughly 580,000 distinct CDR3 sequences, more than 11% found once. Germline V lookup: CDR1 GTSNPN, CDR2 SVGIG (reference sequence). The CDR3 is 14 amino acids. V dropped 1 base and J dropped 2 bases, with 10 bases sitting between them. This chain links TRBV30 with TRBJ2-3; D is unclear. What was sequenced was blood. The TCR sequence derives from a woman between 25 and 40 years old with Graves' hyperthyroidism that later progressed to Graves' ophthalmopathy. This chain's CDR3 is CAWSAAIHTDTQYF. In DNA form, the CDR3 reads TGTGCCTGGAGTGCGGCGATACACACAGATACGCAGTATTTT.